Each of the 23 T cell receptor beta chains below was sequenced from the same sample in a study of CD8 T cells in ankylosing spondylitis. TCRdb reanalysed the 5' RACE reads using MiXCR and keeps one entry per CDR3 protein. The sample lists 380,000 or so distinct CDR3 sequences, around 20% occurring once. The sample taken for sequencing was blood, either unsorted or a sorted T cell fraction (not recorded which). These receptors all come from a male donor with ankylosing spondylitis or in good health (not recorded which).

The chain is built from TRBV5-1 and TRBJ2-7, with 12 bases identical to TRBD1. This CDR3 spans 15 amino acids. Germline V gene lookup returns CDR1 SGHRS and CDR2 YFSETQ. The ends lost 0 bases at V and 6 bases at J; junction bases unmatched: 4. CDR3 DNA sequence: TGCGCCAGCAGCTTGGAAGGGACAGGGGGCTTCGAGCAGTACTTC. It yields the protein CASSLEGTGGFEQYF.

This clonotype has a handful of counts. The chain recombines TRBV9 with TRBJ2-3, with TRBD2 identical over 11 bases. Losses at the gene ends were 2 bases for V and 6 bases for J; bases not matched to a gene: 8. Germline loops: CDR1 SGDLS, CDR2 YYNGEE. The CDR3 has 16 amino acids. The CDR3 bases are TGTGCCAGCAGCGTTGACGTAGCGGGGGGGCAGGATACGCAGTATTTT. It is translated as CASSVDVAGGQDTQYF.

In its sample, this clonotype was seen many times. The gene calls are TRBV5-1 and TRBJ1-1; 7 nucleotides align to TRBD1. V shed 0 bases, J shed 2 bases, and the junction held 13 bases outside the gene matches. This CDR3 contains 18 residues. From germline, CDR1 is SGHRS and CDR2 YFSETQ. CDR3 bases: TGCGCCAGCAGCTTGGCCCACGACAGGGCGGGCCCTAACACTGAAGCTTTCTTT. Residues: CASSLAHDRAGPNTEAFF.

The table lists this clonotype with a few counts. The rearrangement links TRBV11-2 to TRBJ2-1; tentatively, D is TRBD2 (5 bases). The V and J ends lost 5 bases and 6 bases respectively, with 14 bases between them. The CDR3 has 14 residues. Germline-derived CDR1 and CDR2 are SGHAT and FQNNGV. CDR3 in amino acids: CASSPRGIVNEQFF. Written as DNA, the CDR3 is TGTGCCAGCAGCCCACGAGGGATCGTCAATGAGCAGTTCTTC.

The rearrangement joins TRBV12-3 or TRBV12-4 to TRBJ2-5; D unresolved. V was trimmed by 2 bases and J by 2 bases, leaving 9 bases between them. The CDR3 sequence is 14 residues long. CDR3 region: CASSLQQTQETQYF. CDR3 in DNA: TGTGCCAGCAGTTTACAGCAGACACAAGAGACCCAGTACTTC.

This clonotype was detected a few times. The V gene is TRBV4-2, the J gene TRBJ2-4; the D is unclear. The CDR3 extends over 15 amino acids. Deletions cut 4 bases from V and 0 bases from J, with 10 bases between. Germline V CDR1 and CDR2: LGHNA, YNFKEQ. As DNA, the CDR3 is TGTGCCAGCAGCCCCCTGGGCATAGCCAAAAACATTCAGTACTTC. Translating it yields CASSPLGIAKNIQYF.

The rearrangement uses TRBV19 and TRBJ2-7, with unresolved D. The CDR3 has 15 amino acids. Germline V gene sequence: CDR1 LNHDA, CDR2 SQIVND (reference sequence). V was clipped by 9 bases and J by 0 bases, with 18 bases between them. The DNA of the CDR3 is TGTGCCAGCGCACCTGCCCAGCTCAACTCCTACGAGCAGTACTTC. This sequence encodes CASAPAQLNSYEQYF. The variable domain in full, completed from reference TRBV19 and TRBJ2-7, reads DGGITQSPKYLFRKEGQNVTLSCEQNLNHDAMYWYRQDPGQGLRLIYYSQIVNDFQKGDIAEGYSVSREKKESFPLTVTSAQKNPTAFYLCASAPAQLNSYEQYFGPGTRLTVT.

This chain joins TRBV5-1 and TRBJ1-1; a weak D match, TRBD1 (6 bases). V was pared by 4 bases and J by 2 bases, with 12 bases between. Looked up from germline, CDR1 is SGHRS and CDR2 is YFSETQ. The CDR3 is 14 amino acids. The CDR3 protein is CASSASGANTEAFF. In DNA, the CDR3 is TGCGCCAGCAGCGCCTCAGGGGCTAACACTGAAGCTTTCTTT.

This clonotype showed up just a few times. V and J are TRBV7-9 and TRBJ2-7; TRBD2 might be the D (6 bases). The germline gives CDR1 SEHNR, CDR2 FQNEAQ (reference sequence). Between the trimmed V and J ends, which lost 0 bases and 7 bases, there was a span of 13 bases. The CDR3 sequence is 14 residues long. This CDR3 is CASSLAREVAEQYF. CDR3 in DNA: TGTGCCAGCAGCTTAGCAAGGGAGGTCGCAGAGCAGTACTTC.

V gene TRBV6-5 combines with J gene TRBJ2-7, with TRBD2 matching over 9 bases. J lost 4 bases, V lost 4 bases, and 8 bases had no gene match. CDR1 is MNHEY, CDR2 SVGAGI, per germline. The CDR3 is made up of 15 amino acids. The CDR3 DNA reads as TGTGCCAGCAGTTTGGGACTAGCACAGAATTACGAGCAGTACTTC. Translation gives CASSLGLAQNYEQYF.

This clonotype was counted many times. The J gene is TRBJ2-7, the V gene TRBV5-6, with 8 bases lining up with TRBD1. With 4 bases clipped from V and 3 bases from J, the junction kept 6 bases outside the gene matches. Looked up from germline, CDR1 is SGHDT and CDR2 is YYEEEE. The CDR3 is 14 residues long. The CDR3 here is CASSPDRGSYEQYF. The CDR3 coding sequence is TGTGCCAGCAGCCCCGACAGGGGAAGCTACGAGCAGTACTTC.

This clonotype was seen a handful of times. The chain carries TRBV20-1 and TRBJ2-3, with D perhaps assigned TRBD1 or TRBD2 (6 bases each). The germline V gene has CDR1 DFQATT and CDR2 SNEGSKA (reference sequence). The CDR3 contains 16 residues. Trimming removed 2 bases at V and 2 bases at J, with 17 bases between. The CDR3 nucleotides are TGCAGTGCTAGACCTCCGGGGGCGCAGTCCACAGATACGCAGTATTTT. It specifies CSARPPGAQSTDTQYF.

V usage is TRBV5-5 and J usage is TRBJ2-1, with 8 bases lining up with TRBD1. Germline V gene data show CDR1 as SGHKS and CDR2 as YYEKEE (reference sequence). CDR3 length equals 15 residues. The junction had 6 bases not matched to a gene; V was cut back by 0 bases and J by 7 bases. CDR3 coding DNA: TGTGCCAGCAGCTTGGGCAGGGGGCTGGTAAATGAGCAGTTCTTC. Protein sequence: CASSLGRGLVNEQFF.

The chain couples TRBV28 to TRBJ2-3; possibly TRBD1 for D (6 bases). Germline CDR1 MDHEN, CDR2 SYDVKM. The CDR3 has 15 residues. Between the trimmed V and J ends, which lost 8 bases and 0 bases, there was a span of 15 bases. CDR3 nucleotide sequence: TGTGCCAGCGGCCCCGGACAGACCAGCACAGATACGCAGTATTTT. As protein: CASGPGQTSTDTQYF. The full variable domain, in which reference TRBV28 and TRBJ2-3 provide the parts outside the CDR3, is DVKVTQSSRYLVKRTGEKVFLECVQDMDHENMFWYRQDPGLGLRLIYFSYDVKMKEKGDIPEGYSVSREKKERFSLILESASTNQTSMYLCASGPGQTSTDTQYFGPGTRLTVL.

In its sample, this clonotype was seen a few times. This chain links TRBV12-3 or TRBV12-4 with TRBJ2-3, with 8 bases fitting TRBD2. The CDR3 extends over 17 amino acids. CDR3 sequence: CATLLGGAGPSTDTQYF. CDR3 nucleotides: TGTGCTACCCTGCTCGGGGGGGCCGGTCCTAGCACAGATACGCAGTATTTT.

The CDR3 loop is CASSVGQGLSGELFF. The CDR3 DNA follows: TGTGCCAGCAGCGTAGGCCAGGGTTTGAGCGGGGAGCTGTTTTTT. This chain connects TRBV9 to TRBJ2-2; D might be TRBD1 (5 bases). The CDR3 extends over 15 amino acids. V dropped 0 bases and J dropped 7 bases, with 13 bases sitting between them. Per the germline V gene, CDR1 is SGDLS and CDR2 is YYNGEE.

This clonotype was seen only a few times. The chain couples TRBV29-1 to TRBJ1-1; maybe TRBD1 (5 bases). V was clipped by 3 bases and J by 2 bases, with 10 bases between them. Germline V CDR1 and CDR2: SQVTM, ANQGSEA. The CDR3 length is 13 residues. CDR3 loop: CSVDAGGNTEAFF. CDR3 coding DNA: TGCAGCGTTGACGCGGGGGGAAACACTGAAGCTTTCTTT.

This clonotype appeared once. This sequence joins TRBV28 and TRBJ2-1; D assignment may be TRBD1 or TRBD2 (5 bases each). CDR1 MDHEN and CDR2 SYDVKM come from the germline V gene. CDR3 length equals 17 residues. Trimming shortened V by 3 bases and J by 2 bases, and 17 bases separated the two germline ends. The CDR3, as DNA: TGTGCCAGCAGTTTGGGGCCATTTAGCGCCGCCTACAATGAGCAGTTCTTC. Translating it yields CASSLGPFSAAYNEQFF.

A few counts support this clonotype. The chain couples TRBV20-1 to TRBJ1-1, with a possible D match to TRBD1 (6 bases). The germline V gene encodes CDR1 DFQATT and CDR2 SNEGSKA (reference sequence). CDR3 length: 16 residues. Trimming left V 5 bases short and J 4 bases short, with 23 bases between. DNA of the CDR3: TGCAGTGCTCCTTTAGTCAAGGGGGTTCGGGGCACTGAAGCTTTCTTT. Its protein is CSAPLVKGVRGTEAFF.

The table lists this clonotype with a few counts. This sequence joins TRBV7-9 and TRBJ2-7, with no clear D. The CDR3 runs to 14 residues. V dropped 5 bases and J dropped 3 bases, with 14 bases sitting between them. The germline V gene encodes CDR1 SEHNR and CDR2 FQNEAQ (reference sequence). The CDR3 nucleotides read TGTGCCAGCAGCCCCTCGGATAACCACTACGAGCAGTACTTC. Its translation is CASSPSDNHYEQYF.

V gene TRBV4-1 combines with J gene TRBJ2-4; 8 positions match TRBD2. The CDR3 has 17 amino acids. V trimming: 0 bases; J trimming: 5 bases; junction bases outside the gene matches: 9. Germline CDR1 is MGHRA and CDR2 is YSYEKL. The CDR3 bases are TGCGCCAGCAGCCAAGAAGGCGGGGGGTTCCTACAAAACATTCAGTACTTC. It translates to CASSQEGGGFLQNIQYF.

This clonotype occurred a few times. The V and J genes are TRBV6-1 and TRBJ2-7; D is possibly TRBD2 (6 bases). Germline values: CDR1 MNHNS, CDR2 SASEGT. This CDR3 is 14 amino acids long. The V gene lost 7 bases and the J gene lost 1 base, with 14 bases spanning the gap. CDR3 sequence reads: CASTQLRESYEQYF. CDR3 nucleotides: TGTGCCAGCACCCAATTGCGGGAATCCTACGAGCAGTACTTC.

This clonotype was observed at least ten times. This rearrangement joins TRBV5-1 to TRBJ2-1; D uncertain. V gave up 0 bases and J gave up 0 bases, with 7 bases separating them. This CDR3 is 15 amino acids long. Germline assignment: CDR1 SGHRS and CDR2 YFSETQ. The CDR3 protein is CASSLARSSYNEQFF. In nucleotides, the CDR3 is TGCGCCAGCAGCTTGGCCAGGAGCTCCTACAATGAGCAGTTCTTC. Combining the CDR3 with reference TRBV5-1 and TRBJ2-1 gives the whole variable domain KAGVTQTPRYLIKTRGQQVTLSCSPISGHRSVSWYQQTPGQGLQFLFEYFSETQRNKGNFPGRFSGRQFSNSRSEMNVSTLELGDSALYLCASSLARSSYNEQFFGPGTRLTVL.